This T cell receptor (beta chain) was observed in a study of OX40 agonist ivuxolimab in advanced cancers. Study results and limitations: Antigen specificity of clonally expanded peripheral T cells was not established. Nonresponders included some who also had low normalized T-cell clonal expansion. Clonal expansion was seen in CD4+ and CD8+ blood T cells by week 6 at 0.1 to 3.0 mg/kg.

In regard to this clone: Its antigen is unknown.

TCRdb's table, derived via immunoSEQ multiplex PCR, lists solely in-frame clones and lacks some. The sample includes over 75,000 clones, 90% of them seen just once. V dropped 7 bases and J dropped 2; count of bases not matched to a gene: 2. Looked up from germline, CDR1 is SNHLY and CDR2 is FYNNEI. CDR3 size: 13 residues. The V and J genes are TRBV2 and TRBJ1-2; the match to TRBD1 covers 9 bases. The material was CD4+ or CD8+ T cells sorted from blood, obtained in a trial of the OX40 agonist ivuxolimab. The receptor comes from an adult with an advanced solid tumor such as melanoma, head and neck, liver or kidney cancer. The CDR3 bases are TGTGCCAGCACCGGGACAGGGAACTATGGCTACACCTTC. Protein sequence: CASTGTGNYGYTF.